Included here is one TCR beta chain sequence, with context. Its specificity is unknown. There are 13 residues in the CDR3. Trimming at V came to 6 bases and at J to 6 bases, leaving 6 bases not matched to a gene. From germline, CDR1 is MNHEY and CDR2 SVGAGI. This sample is drawn from a study of cytomegalovirus exposure and HLA in healthy donors. General study points: In vitro confirmation showed a few CMV-associated chains to be CMV antigen specific.

Primers: 60 Vbeta forward and 13 Jbeta reverse. The protocol was immunoSEQ multiplex PCR, while the TCRdb copy is restricted to in-frame clones and leaves out a portion. This sample lists 20,000 to 25,000 clones; its ten largest clones have more than 20%. This clonotype originated in a man in his 60s in good health and CMV-seropositive. The chain employs TRBV6-5 and TRBJ1-2; 8 nucleotides align to TRBD1. Sequencing used PBMCs. In nucleotides, the CDR3 is TGTGCCAGCAGACAGACAGGGGATCATGGCTACACCTTC. Translation gives CASRQTGDHGYTF.